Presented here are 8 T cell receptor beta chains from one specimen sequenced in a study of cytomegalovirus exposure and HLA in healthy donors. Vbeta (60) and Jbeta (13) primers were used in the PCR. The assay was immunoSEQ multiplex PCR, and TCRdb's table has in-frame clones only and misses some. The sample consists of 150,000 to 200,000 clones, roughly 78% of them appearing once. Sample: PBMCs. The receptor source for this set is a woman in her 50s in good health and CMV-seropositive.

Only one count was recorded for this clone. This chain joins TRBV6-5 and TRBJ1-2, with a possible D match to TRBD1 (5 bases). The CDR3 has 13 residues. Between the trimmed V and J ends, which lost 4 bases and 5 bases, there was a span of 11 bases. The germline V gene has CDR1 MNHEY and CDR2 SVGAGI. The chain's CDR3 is CASSSIRVYGYTF. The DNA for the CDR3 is TGTGCCAGCAGTTCAATCAGGGTTTATGGCTACACCTTC.

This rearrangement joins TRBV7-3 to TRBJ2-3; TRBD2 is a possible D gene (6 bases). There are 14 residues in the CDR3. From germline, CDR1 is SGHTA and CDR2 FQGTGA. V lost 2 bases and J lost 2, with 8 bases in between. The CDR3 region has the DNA TGTGCCAGCAGCTTAGCGGGGAACACAGATACGCAGTATTTT. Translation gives CASSLAGNTDTQYF.

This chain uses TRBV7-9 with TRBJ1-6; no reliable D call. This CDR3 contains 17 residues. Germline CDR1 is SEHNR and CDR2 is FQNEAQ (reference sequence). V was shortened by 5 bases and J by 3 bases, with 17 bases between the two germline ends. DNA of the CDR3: TGTGCCAGCAGCCTGGTCGGGGATTTCCTCTATAATTCACCCCTCCACTTT. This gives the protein CASSLVGDFLYNSPLHF. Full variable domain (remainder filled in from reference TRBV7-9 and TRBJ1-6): DTGVSQNPRHKITKRGQNVTFRCDPISEHNRLYWYRQTLGQGPEFLTYFQNEAQLEKSRLLSDRFSAERPKGSFSTLEIQRTEQGDSAMYLCASSLVGDFLYNSPLHFGNGTRLTVT.

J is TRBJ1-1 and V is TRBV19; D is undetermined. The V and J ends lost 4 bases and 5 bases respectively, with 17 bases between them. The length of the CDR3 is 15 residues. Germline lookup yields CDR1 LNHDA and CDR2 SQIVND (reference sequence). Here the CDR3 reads CASSRSGSLGTEAFF. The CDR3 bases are TGTGCCAGTAGTAGGAGCGGGAGCCTGGGGACTGAAGCTTTCTTT.

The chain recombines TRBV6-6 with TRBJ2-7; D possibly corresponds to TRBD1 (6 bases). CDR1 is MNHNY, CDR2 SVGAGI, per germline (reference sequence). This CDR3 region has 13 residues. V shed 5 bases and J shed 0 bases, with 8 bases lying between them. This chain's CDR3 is CASSKDSSYEQYF. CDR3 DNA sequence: TGTGCCAGCAGTAAGGACAGCTCCTACGAGCAGTACTTC.

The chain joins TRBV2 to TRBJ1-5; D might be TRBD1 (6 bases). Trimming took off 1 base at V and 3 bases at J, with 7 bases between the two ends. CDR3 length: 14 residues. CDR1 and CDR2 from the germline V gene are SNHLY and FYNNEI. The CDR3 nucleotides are TGTGCCAGCAGTGAAGGGGACACCAATCAGCCCCAGCATTTT. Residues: CASSEGDTNQPQHF. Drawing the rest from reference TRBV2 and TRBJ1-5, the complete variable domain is EPEVTQTPSHQVTQMGQEVILRCVPISNHLYFYWYRQILGQKVEFLVSFYNNEISEKSEIFDDQFSVERPDGSNFTLKIRSTKLEDSAMYFCASSEGDTNQPQHFGDGTRLSIL.

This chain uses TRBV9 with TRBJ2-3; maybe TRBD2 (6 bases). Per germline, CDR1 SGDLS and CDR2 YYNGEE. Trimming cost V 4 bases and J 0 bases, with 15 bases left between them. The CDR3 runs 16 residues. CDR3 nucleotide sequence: TGTGCCAGCAGCTTTATAGCGGCTTCTAGCACAGATACGCAGTATTTT. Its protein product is CASSFIAASSTDTQYF.

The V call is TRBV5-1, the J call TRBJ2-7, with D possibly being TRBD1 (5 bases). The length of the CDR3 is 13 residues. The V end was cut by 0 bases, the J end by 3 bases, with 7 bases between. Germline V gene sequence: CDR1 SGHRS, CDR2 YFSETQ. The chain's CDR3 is CASSLGQIYEQYF. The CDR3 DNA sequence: TGCGCCAGCAGCTTGGGACAGATCTACGAGCAGTACTTC.